The 30 T cell receptor beta chains presented below share a single source sample, sequenced in a study of T cells in tuberculosis. Using immunoSEQ multiplex PCR, the repertoire was profiled, and TCRdb retains in-frame clones only, with some absent. Of 25,000 to 35,000 clones detected, approximately 94% appear once; the ten largest clones hold around 8.5%. Sequenced material: PBMCs. Receptors originate from a donor between 10 and 29 years old with latent tuberculosis or without tuberculosis infection.

This sequence joins TRBV13 and TRBJ1-1, with D unresolved. Trimming cost V 2 bases and J 1 base, with 8 bases left between them. Germline loops: CDR1 PRHDT, CDR2 FYEKMQ (reference sequence). CDR3 length equals 14 residues. CDR3 DNA: TGTGCCAGCAGCTTAACACAGTCGAACACTGAAGCTTTCTTT. As protein: CASSLTQSNTEAFF.

The rearrangement joins TRBV11-2 to TRBJ2-7; the match to TRBD1 covers 8 bases. The trim removed 5 bases at V and 3 bases at J, leaving 6 bases unmatched. Germline V CDR1 and CDR2: SGHAT, FQNNGV. The CDR3 is 14 amino acids. Written as DNA, the CDR3 is TGTGCCAGCAGCCGTAGGACAGGGAACTACGAGCAGTACTTC. Encoded protein: CASSRRTGNYEQYF.

This chain joins TRBV7-2 and TRBJ2-4; 9 nucleotides match TRBD1. Germline V CDR1 and CDR2: SGHTA, FQGNSA. V lost 10 bases to trimming and J lost 7 bases; unmatched junction nucleotides: 8. The CDR3 is made up of 13 amino acids. The DNA for the CDR3 is TGTGCCATTTCACAGGGGGCACGTAACATTCAGTACTTC. Protein product: CAISQGARNIQYF.

The chain couples TRBV6-5 to TRBJ2-7; 10 bases are shared with TRBD1. The junction had 5 bases not matched to a gene; V was cut back by 4 bases and J by 2 bases. CDR3 length equals 15 residues. From germline, CDR1 is MNHEY and CDR2 SVGAGI. The CDR3 DNA follows: TGTGCCAGCAGTTCCCCGGGACAGGGGACCTACGAGCAGTACTTC. It translates to CASSSPGQGTYEQYF.

This chain links TRBV5-5 with TRBJ1-2; 7 bases line up with TRBD1. The CDR3 contains 15 residues. Per the germline V gene, CDR1 is SGHKS and CDR2 is YYEKEE (reference sequence). The V gene end was trimmed by 4 bases and the J gene end by 6 bases; junction bases not matched to a gene: 12. CDR3 in amino acids: CASSPFKGARNGYTF. CDR3 bases: TGTGCCAGCAGCCCATTCAAGGGGGCGCGGAATGGCTACACCTTC. The full variable domain, with the rest looked up from reference TRBV5-5 and TRBJ1-2, is DAGVTQSPTHLIKTRGQQVTLRCSPISGHKSVSWYQQVLGQGPQFIFQYYEKEERGRGNFPDRFSARQFPNYSSELNVNALLLGDSALYLCASSPFKGARNGYTFGSGTRLTVV.

This sequence joins TRBV5-4 and TRBJ2-1; TRBD2 is a possible D gene (5 bases). This CDR3 contains 14 residues. From germline, CDR1 is SGHNT and CDR2 YYREEE (reference sequence). The ends were cut back, 4 bases at V and 5 bases at J, with 13 bases in the middle. In DNA, the CDR3 is TGTGCCAGCAGCGTTGCCGACTACAACAATGAGCAGTTCTTC. Translating it yields CASSVADYNNEQFF. The variable domain in full, with the rest retrieved from reference TRBV5-4 and TRBJ2-1, is ETGVTQSPTHLIKTRGQQVTLRCSSQSGHNTVSWYQQALGQGPQFIFQYYREEENGRGNFPPRFSGLQFPNYSSELNVNALELDDSALYLCASSVADYNNEQFFGPGTRLTVL.

This chain links TRBV4-3 with TRBJ2-7; 12 bases agree with TRBD2. This CDR3 is built from 15 residues. V shed 5 bases, J shed 3 bases, and the junction held 5 bases outside the gene matches. Germline CDR1 LGHNA, CDR2 YSLEER. CDR3 loop: CASSKGLAGLYEQYF. CDR3 bases: TGCGCCAGCAGCAAGGGACTAGCGGGTCTCTACGAGCAGTACTTC.

This chain joins TRBV30 and TRBJ2-2; 12 positions agree with TRBD1. The CDR3 extends over 14 amino acids. In germline, CDR1 is GTSNPN, CDR2 SVGIG (reference sequence). CDR3 sequence reads: CAHWGDRGQGELFF. For the CDR3, the DNA is TGTGCTCATTGGGGGGACAGGGGGCAAGGGGAGCTGTTTTTT.

This chain joins TRBV7-2 and TRBJ1-5; D is undetermined. V dropped 5 bases and J dropped 2 bases, with 10 bases sitting between them. This CDR3 contains 14 residues. Germline CDR1 is SGHTA and CDR2 is FQGNSA. The CDR3 here is CASSPDTGNQPQHF. The CDR3, as DNA: TGTGCCAGCAGCCCAGACACGGGCAATCAGCCCCAGCATTTT.

V usage is TRBV6-5 and J usage is TRBJ2-1; possible D gene TRBD2, 5 bases. The CDR3 loop spans 15 amino acids. Trimming took 0 bases from V and 4 from J, leaving 10 bases between them. Germline loops: CDR1 MNHEY, CDR2 SVGAGI. In DNA form, the CDR3 reads TGTGCCAGCAGTTACTCCCCAGCGGAGTACAATGAGCAGTTCTTC. The encoded protein is CASSYSPAEYNEQFF.

The rearrangement links TRBV7-2 to TRBJ1-2; a weak D match, TRBD1 (6 bases). The CDR3 spans 12 residues. The ends were cut back, 1 base at V and 14 bases at J, with 14 bases in the middle. Germline values: CDR1 SGHTA, CDR2 FQGNSA. CDR3 sequence: CASSLDYEGETF. The CDR3 DNA follows: TGTGCCAGCAGCTTAGATTACGAGGGGGAGACCTTC.

V and J are TRBV7-9 and TRBJ1-4, with 7 bases lining up with TRBD1. The CDR3 spans 14 residues. Germline-derived CDR1 and CDR2 are SEHNR and FQNEAQ (reference sequence). J gave up 6 bases and V 1 base, and 2 bases lay outside the gene matches. CDR3 loop: CASSLGTGDEKLFF. Written as DNA, the CDR3 is TGTGCCAGCAGCTTAGGGACAGGAGATGAAAAACTGTTTTTT.

With respect to this clone: This sample includes further DNA sequences coding for the same CDR3. This chain links TRBV28 with TRBJ1-1; D ambiguous. V was clipped by 3 bases and J by 2 bases, with 4 bases between them. CDR1 MDHEN and CDR2 SYDVKM come from the germline V gene. This CDR3 comprises 12 residues. The CDR3 DNA reads TGTGCCAGCAGTTTGTTAAACACTGAAGCTTTCTTT. Residues: CASSLLNTEAFF.

The V and J genes are TRBV6-1 and TRBJ2-7; a weak D match, TRBD2 (7 bases). V lost 2 bases and J 2 bases, leaving 10 bases between the germline ends. Germline V gene data show CDR1 as MNHNS and CDR2 as SASEGT. The CDR3 covers 14 residues. The CDR3 loop reads CASSEWGGPYEQYF. CDR3 DNA sequence: TGTGCCAGCAGTGAATGGGGGGGCCCCTACGAGCAGTACTTC.

The chain recombines TRBV29-1 with TRBJ2-7; TRBD1 matches 11 bases. CDR3 size: 12 residues. Germline CDR1 and CDR2: SQVTM and ANQGSEA. V lost 3 bases to trimming and J lost 7 bases; unmatched junction nucleotides: 2. CDR3 coding DNA: TGCAGCGTTGACGGGACAGGGGGTGAGCAGTACTTC. Translation gives CSVDGTGGEQYF.

In DNA form, the CDR3 reads TGTGCCAGCAGTTTACTTCCACCCACAGGTGAAGCTTTCTTT. Translating gives CASSLLPPTGEAFF. V is TRBV28 and J is TRBJ1-1, with D possibly matching TRBD1 (5 bases). The germline V gene has CDR1 MDHEN and CDR2 SYDVKM. There are 14 residues in the CDR3. Between the trimmed V and J ends, which lost 2 bases and 7 bases, there was a span of 14 bases.

This chain links TRBV6-5 with TRBJ2-3; tentatively, D is TRBD1 (6 bases). The CDR3 length is 13 residues. The V end lost 2 bases, the J end lost 4 bases, and 7 bases lay between the germline ends. CDR1 and CDR2 from the germline V gene are MNHEY and SVGAGI. This CDR3 reads CASSYEGADTQYF. In DNA, the CDR3 is TGTGCCAGCAGTTACGAGGGGGCAGATACGCAGTATTTT.

The chain uses TRBV4-1 and TRBJ2-1; D is possibly TRBD2 (7 bases). The germline V and J ends were trimmed by 1 base and 2 bases, with 18 bases remaining between them. CDR1 is MGHRA, CDR2 YSYEKL, per germline. This CDR3 has 18 residues. CDR3 nucleotide sequence: TGCGCCAGCAGCCAAGTTTGGGGGGGCACAAAGACCTACAATGAGCAGTTCTTC. It specifies CASSQVWGGTKTYNEQFF.

This chain joins TRBV5-6 and TRBJ2-3; 8 positions agree with TRBD2. The ends lost 4 bases at V and 1 base at J; junction bases unmatched: 8. Looked up from germline, CDR1 is SGHDT and CDR2 is YYEEEE. The CDR3 sequence is 16 residues long. CDR3 loop: CASSRGGLVGTDTQYF. The CDR3 DNA is TGTGCCAGCAGCCGGGGGGGACTAGTCGGCACAGATACGCAGTATTTT.

CDR3 region: CASSESITSEGEQYF. For the CDR3, the DNA is TGCGCCAGCAGTGAGTCGATTACTAGCGAAGGCGAGCAGTACTTC. The gene calls are TRBV10-2 and TRBJ2-7; TRBD2 matches at 7 bases. Per germline, CDR1 WSHSY and CDR2 SAAADI. CDR3 size: 15 residues. The trim removed 0 bases at V and 6 bases at J, leaving 8 bases unmatched.

Only one count was recorded for this clone. The chain uses TRBV5-1 and TRBJ1-1; D not certain. Germline loops: CDR1 SGHRS, CDR2 YFSETQ. Trimming removed 4 bases at V and 0 bases at J, with 10 bases between. This CDR3 comprises 14 residues. The CDR3 loop reads CASSLRSVNTEAFF. DNA for the CDR3: TGCGCCAGCAGCCTGAGGTCCGTGAACACTGAAGCTTTCTTT.

The genes are TRBV21-1 and TRBJ1-4; the table names TRBD1, a call not compared with the DNA. TRBV21-1 is a pseudogene segment. CDR3 size: 15 residues. The CDR3 DNA follows: TGTGCCAGCAGCGCGCCGGGACATGGAAATGAAAAACTGTTTTTT. Its protein product is CASSAPGHGNEKLFF.

The chain employs TRBV6-5 and TRBJ2-1; 12 bases fit TRBD2. V shed 6 bases and J 10 bases; nucleotides not matched to a gene: 1. CDR3 length equals 12 residues. The V gene's germline CDR1 is MNHEY and CDR2 SVGAGI. The CDR3 region has the DNA TGTGCCAGCAGGGGGACTAGCGGGGAGCAGTTCTTC. Translated: CASRGTSGEQFF.

The genes are TRBV11-2 and TRBJ2-2; no clear D gene. The CDR3 sequence is 16 residues long. Per germline, CDR1 SGHAT and CDR2 FQNNGV. V shed 2 bases and J shed 4 bases, with 14 bases lying between them. The CDR3 loop reads CASSLHQYLGTGELFF. CDR3 DNA sequence: TGTGCCAGCAGCTTACACCAATACCTCGGCACCGGGGAGCTGTTTTTT.

The chain couples TRBV9 to TRBJ2-2; a possible D gene is TRBD1 (7 bases). CDR3 size: 16 residues. Trimming pared 6 bases from V and 5 bases from J, leaving 20 bases between. Per germline, CDR1 SGDLS and CDR2 YYNGEE. CDR3 amino acids: CASTQGGTAVTGELFF. The DNA for the CDR3 is TGTGCCAGCACCCAAGGGGGGACAGCCGTGACCGGGGAGCTGTTTTTT.

This clone was seen once. This chain connects TRBV7-3 to TRBJ2-2; D may be TRBD1 (6 bases). This CDR3 comprises 15 residues. V lost 5 bases to trimming and J lost 1 base, with 11 bases between them. In germline, CDR1 is SGHTA, CDR2 FQGTGA. The CDR3 coding sequence is TGTGCCAGCAGCCCGACGGGACAGAACACCGGGGAGCTGTTTTTT. Protein product: CASSPTGQNTGELFF.

The genes are TRBV5-6 and TRBJ2-1; maybe TRBD2 (6 bases). CDR3 size: 15 residues. CDR1 and CDR2 (germline): SGHDT, YYEEEE. With 0 bases removed from V and 2 bases from J, the gap between germline ends came to 9 bases. The DNA for the CDR3 is TGTGCCAGCAGCTTGGGCGGGATCCCCTACAATGAGCAGTTCTTC. Its translation is CASSLGGIPYNEQFF. The variable domain in full, with the rest retrieved from reference TRBV5-6 and TRBJ2-1, is DAGVTQSPTHLIKTRGQQVTLRCSPKSGHDTVSWYQQALGQGPQFIFQYYEEEERQRGNFPDRFSGHQFPNYSSELNVNALLLGDSALYLCASSLGGIPYNEQFFGPGTRLTVL.

V usage is TRBV27 and J usage is TRBJ2-7, with TRBD2 matching over 7 bases. Germline V lookup: CDR1 MNHEY, CDR2 SMNVEV (reference sequence). There are 11 residues in the CDR3. V trimming: 9 bases; J trimming: 7 bases; junction bases outside the gene matches: 6. CDR3 sequence (DNA): TGTGCCAGGGGAGGGTCCCGGGAGCAGTACTTC. This codes for CARGGSREQYF.

J is TRBJ1-5 and V is TRBV7-8, with 7 nucleotides matching TRBD1. The CDR3 has 20 residues. The J segment lost 0 bases and the V segment lost 4 bases, leaving 18 bases of the junction unmatched. Germline lookup yields CDR1 SGHVS and CDR2 FQNEAQ. Here the CDR3 DNA reads TGTGCCAGCAGCTCCCGCCGCTCGAGACAGGGCCCTTATAGCAATCAGCCCCAGCATTTT. Protein sequence: CASSSRRSRQGPYSNQPQHF. The complete variable domain, with remaining parts taken from reference TRBV7-8 and TRBJ1-5, reads GAGVSQSPRYKVAKRGQDVALRCDPISGHVSLFWYQQALGQGPEFLTYFQNEAQLDKSGLPSDRFFAERPEGSVSTLKIQRTQQEDSAVYLCASSSRRSRQGPYSNQPQHFGDGTRLSIL.

This chain connects TRBV30 to TRBJ1-5; 7 bases fit TRBD1. The V segment lost 1 base and the J segment 4 bases; nucleotides outside the gene matches: 4. The CDR3 spans 14 residues. Per the germline V gene, CDR1 is GTSNPN and CDR2 is SVGIG (reference sequence). CDR3 sequence: CAWSAGQVNQPQHF. Written as DNA, the CDR3 is TGTGCCTGGAGTGCCGGACAGGTGAATCAGCCCCAGCATTTT.